This T cell receptor beta chain was documented in a study of control samples from healthy donors and cancer patients. Here immunoSEQ multiplex PCR was the method, and the copy in TCRdb shows in-frame clones only, minus some. There are about 120,000 clones in the sample; roughly 92% occur only once, and less than 3.5% lies in the top ten. Sample: blood. The receptor was isolated from a man aged 30 to 39 in good health.

CDR3 sequence reads: CASSSGTLGGNTIYF. CDR3 in DNA: TGTGCCAGCAGTTCCGGGACCCTGGGGGGAAACACCATATATTTT. V usage is TRBV2 and J usage is TRBJ1-3; D possibly corresponds to TRBD1 (5 bases). Germline lookup yields CDR1 SNHLY and CDR2 FYNNEI. Between the trimmed V and J ends, which lost 5 bases and 4 bases, there was a span of 15 bases. This CDR3 is 15 amino acids long.